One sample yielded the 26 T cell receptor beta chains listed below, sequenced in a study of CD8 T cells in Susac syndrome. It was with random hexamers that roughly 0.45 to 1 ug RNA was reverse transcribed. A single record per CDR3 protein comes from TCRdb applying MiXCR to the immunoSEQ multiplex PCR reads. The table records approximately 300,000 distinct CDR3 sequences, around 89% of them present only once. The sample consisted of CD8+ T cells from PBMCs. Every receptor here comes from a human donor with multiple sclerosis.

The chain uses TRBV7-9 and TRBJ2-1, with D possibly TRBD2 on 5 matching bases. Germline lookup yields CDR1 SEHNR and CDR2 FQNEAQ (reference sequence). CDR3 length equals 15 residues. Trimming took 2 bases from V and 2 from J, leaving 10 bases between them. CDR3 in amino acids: CASSLSTAAYNEQFF. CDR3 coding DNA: TGTGCCAGCAGCTTATCCACAGCGGCCTACAATGAGCAGTTCTTC.

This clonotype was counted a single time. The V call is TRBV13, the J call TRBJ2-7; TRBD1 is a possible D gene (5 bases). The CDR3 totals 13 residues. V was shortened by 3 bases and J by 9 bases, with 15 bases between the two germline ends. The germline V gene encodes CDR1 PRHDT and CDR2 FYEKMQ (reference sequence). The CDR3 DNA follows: TGTGCCAGCAGCTTTTGGACACCGAAGGTGCAGTACTTC. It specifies CASSFWTPKVQYF.

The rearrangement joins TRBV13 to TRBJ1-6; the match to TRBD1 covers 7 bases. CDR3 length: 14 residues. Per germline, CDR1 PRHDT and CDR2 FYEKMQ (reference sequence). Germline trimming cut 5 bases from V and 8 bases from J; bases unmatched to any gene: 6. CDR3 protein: CASSIRDRDSPLHF. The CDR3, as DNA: TGTGCCAGCAGCATCCGGGACAGAGATTCACCCCTCCACTTT.

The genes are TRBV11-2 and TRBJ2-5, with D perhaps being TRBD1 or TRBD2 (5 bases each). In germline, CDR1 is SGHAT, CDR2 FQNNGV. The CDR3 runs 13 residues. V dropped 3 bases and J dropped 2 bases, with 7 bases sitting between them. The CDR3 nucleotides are TGTGCCAGCAGCTTGTGGGGGCAAGAGACCCAGTACTTC. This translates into CASSLWGQETQYF.

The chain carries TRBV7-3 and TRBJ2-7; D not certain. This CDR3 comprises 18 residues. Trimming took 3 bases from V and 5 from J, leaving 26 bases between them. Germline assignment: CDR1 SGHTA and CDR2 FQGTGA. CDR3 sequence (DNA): TGTGCCAGCAGCTTTAAAGGGATGGAAGCCGCTTGGCGTCACGAGCAGTACTTC. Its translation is CASSFKGMEAAWRHEQYF.

The CDR3 DNA reads as TGCAGTGCTGTACCCTGGGGCCTAGATGAAAAACTGTTTTTT. This encodes CSAVPWGLDEKLFF. This chain links TRBV20-1 with TRBJ1-4; D is perhaps TRBD1 (5 bases). This CDR3 contains 14 residues. The germline V and J ends were trimmed by 5 bases and 6 bases, with 16 bases remaining between them. Germline V lookup: CDR1 DFQATT, CDR2 SNEGSKA (reference sequence).

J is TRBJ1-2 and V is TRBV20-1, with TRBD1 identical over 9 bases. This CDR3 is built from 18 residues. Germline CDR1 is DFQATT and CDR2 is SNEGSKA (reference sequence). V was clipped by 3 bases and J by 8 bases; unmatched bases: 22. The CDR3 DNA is TGCAGTGCTAGGATACAGGGGGCCTCGTATGCTACGGTTTTCGGCTACACCTTC. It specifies CSARIQGASYATVFGYTF.

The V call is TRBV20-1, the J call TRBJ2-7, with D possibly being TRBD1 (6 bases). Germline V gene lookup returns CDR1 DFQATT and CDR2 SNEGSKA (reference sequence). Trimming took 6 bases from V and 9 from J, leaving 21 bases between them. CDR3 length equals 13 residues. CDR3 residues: CSARAGDTPGQYF. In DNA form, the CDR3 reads TGCAGTGCCCGCGCAGGGGATACCCCTGGGCAGTACTTC.

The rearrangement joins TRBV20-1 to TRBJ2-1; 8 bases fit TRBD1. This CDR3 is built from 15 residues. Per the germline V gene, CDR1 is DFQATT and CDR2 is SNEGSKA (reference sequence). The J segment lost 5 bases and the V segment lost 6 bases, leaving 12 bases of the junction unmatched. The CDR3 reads CSARGGTGRNNEQFF. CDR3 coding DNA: TGCAGTGCCCGAGGGGGGACAGGCCGAAACAATGAGCAGTTCTTC.

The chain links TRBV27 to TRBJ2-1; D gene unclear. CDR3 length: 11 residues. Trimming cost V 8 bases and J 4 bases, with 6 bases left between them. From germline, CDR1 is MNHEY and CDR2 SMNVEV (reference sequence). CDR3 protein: CASGPYNEQFF. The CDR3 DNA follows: TGTGCCAGCGGGCCTTACAATGAGCAGTTCTTC.

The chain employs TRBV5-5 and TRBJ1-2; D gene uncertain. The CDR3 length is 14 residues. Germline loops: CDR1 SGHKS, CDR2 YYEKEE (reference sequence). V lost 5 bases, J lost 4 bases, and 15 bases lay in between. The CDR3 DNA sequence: TGTGCCAGCAGGATTCGGAATTCAGGCTATGGCTACACCTTC. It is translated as CASRIRNSGYGYTF.

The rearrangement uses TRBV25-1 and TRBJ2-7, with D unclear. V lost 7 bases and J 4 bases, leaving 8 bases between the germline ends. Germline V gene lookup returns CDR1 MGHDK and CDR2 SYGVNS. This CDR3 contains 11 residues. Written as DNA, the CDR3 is TGTGCCAGCAAACGAGCGTACGAGCAGTACTTC. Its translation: CASKRAYEQYF.

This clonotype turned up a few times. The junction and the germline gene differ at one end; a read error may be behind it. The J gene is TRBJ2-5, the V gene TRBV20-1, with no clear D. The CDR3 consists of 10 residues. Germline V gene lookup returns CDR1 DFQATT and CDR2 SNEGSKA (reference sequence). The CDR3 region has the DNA TGTAGTGCTAGTATGGAGACCCAGTACTTC. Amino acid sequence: CSASMETQYF.

DNA of the CDR3: TGTGCCAGCAGCCCAAGCAATACCGGGGAGCTGTTTTTT. Protein product: CASSPSNTGELFF. The chain recombines TRBV9 with TRBJ2-2; D is unresolved. The CDR3 spans 13 residues. Trimming pared 4 bases from V and 5 bases from J, leaving 9 bases between. From germline, CDR1 is SGDLS and CDR2 YYNGEE.

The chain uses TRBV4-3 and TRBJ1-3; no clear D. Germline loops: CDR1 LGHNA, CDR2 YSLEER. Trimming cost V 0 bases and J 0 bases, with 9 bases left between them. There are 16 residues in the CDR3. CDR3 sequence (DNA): TGCGCCAGCAGCCAAGATCGGGCTCACTCTGGAAACACCATATATTTT. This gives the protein CASSQDRAHSGNTIYF.

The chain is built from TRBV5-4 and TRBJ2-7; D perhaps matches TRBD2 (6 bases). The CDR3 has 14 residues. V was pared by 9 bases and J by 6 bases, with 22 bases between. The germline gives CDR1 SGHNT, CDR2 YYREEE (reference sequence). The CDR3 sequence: CATPKDDGSTEQYF. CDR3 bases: TGTGCCACCCCAAAGGACGACGGGAGCACCGAGCAGTACTTC.

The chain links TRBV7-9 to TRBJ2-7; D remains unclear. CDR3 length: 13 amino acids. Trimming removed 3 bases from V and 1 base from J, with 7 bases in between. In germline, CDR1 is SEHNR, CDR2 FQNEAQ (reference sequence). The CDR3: CASSFEMSYEQYF. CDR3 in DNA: TGTGCCAGCAGCTTCGAGATGTCCTACGAGCAGTACTTC. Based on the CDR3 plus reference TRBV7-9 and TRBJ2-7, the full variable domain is DTGVSQNPRHKITKRGQNVTFRCDPISEHNRLYWYRQTLGQGPEFLTYFQNEAQLEKSRLLSDRFSAERPKGSFSTLEIQRTEQGDSAMYLCASSFEMSYEQYFGPGTRLTVT.

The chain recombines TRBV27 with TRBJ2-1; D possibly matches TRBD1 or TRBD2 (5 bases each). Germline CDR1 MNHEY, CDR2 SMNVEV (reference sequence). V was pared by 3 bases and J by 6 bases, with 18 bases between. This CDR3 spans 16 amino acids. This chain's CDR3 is CASSFLGFGGSNEQFF. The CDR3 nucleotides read TGTGCCAGCAGTTTCTTAGGCTTTGGGGGTTCCAATGAGCAGTTCTTC.

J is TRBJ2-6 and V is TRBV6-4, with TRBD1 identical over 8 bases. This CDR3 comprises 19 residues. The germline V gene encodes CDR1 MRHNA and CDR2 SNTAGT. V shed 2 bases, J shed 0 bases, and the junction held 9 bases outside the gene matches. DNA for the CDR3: TGTGCCAGCAGTGACACGTCAACAGGGGGTCTCTCTGGGGCCAACGTCCTGACTTTC. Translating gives CASSDTSTGGLSGANVLTF.

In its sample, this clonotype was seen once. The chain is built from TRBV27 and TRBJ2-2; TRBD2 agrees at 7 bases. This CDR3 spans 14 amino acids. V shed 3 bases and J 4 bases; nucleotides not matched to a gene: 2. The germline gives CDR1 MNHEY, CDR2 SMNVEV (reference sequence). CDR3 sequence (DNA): TGTGCCAGCAGTTTCGGGGAGGGCACCGGGGAGCTGTTTTTT. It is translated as CASSFGEGTGELFF.

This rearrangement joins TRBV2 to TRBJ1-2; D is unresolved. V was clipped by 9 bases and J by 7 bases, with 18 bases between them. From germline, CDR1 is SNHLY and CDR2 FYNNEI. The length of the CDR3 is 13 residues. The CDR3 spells CARRCLQLGGYTF. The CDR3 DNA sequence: TGTGCCAGACGGTGTCTCCAATTGGGTGGCTACACCTTC.

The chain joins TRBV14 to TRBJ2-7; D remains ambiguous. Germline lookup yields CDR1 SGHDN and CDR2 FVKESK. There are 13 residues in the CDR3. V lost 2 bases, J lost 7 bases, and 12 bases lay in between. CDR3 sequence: CASSQFATDEQYF. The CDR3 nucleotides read TGTGCCAGCAGCCAATTCGCAACAGATGAGCAGTACTTC.

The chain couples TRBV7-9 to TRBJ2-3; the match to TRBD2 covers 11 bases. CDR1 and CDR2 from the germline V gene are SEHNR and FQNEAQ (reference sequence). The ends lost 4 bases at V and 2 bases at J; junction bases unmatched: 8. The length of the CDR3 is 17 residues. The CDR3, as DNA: TGTGCCAGCAGCTCAACTAGCGGGAGCGTCATCACAGATACGCAGTATTTT. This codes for CASSSTSGSVITDTQYF. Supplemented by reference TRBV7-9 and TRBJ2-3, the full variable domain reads DTGVSQNPRHKITKRGQNVTFRCDPISEHNRLYWYRQTLGQGPEFLTYFQNEAQLEKSRLLSDRFSAERPKGSFSTLEIQRTEQGDSAMYLCASSSTSGSVITDTQYFGPGTRLTVL.

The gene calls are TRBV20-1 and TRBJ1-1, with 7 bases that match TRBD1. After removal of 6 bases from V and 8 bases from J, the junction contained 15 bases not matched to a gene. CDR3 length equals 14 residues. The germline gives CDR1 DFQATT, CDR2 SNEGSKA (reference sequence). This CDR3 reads CSANGLGQVLEAFF. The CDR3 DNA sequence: TGCAGTGCCAACGGCCTCGGACAGGTACTGGAAGCTTTCTTT.

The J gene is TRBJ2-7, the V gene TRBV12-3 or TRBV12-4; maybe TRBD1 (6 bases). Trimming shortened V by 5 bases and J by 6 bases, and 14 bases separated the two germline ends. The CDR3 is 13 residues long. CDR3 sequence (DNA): TGTGCCAGCAGTCTGGGGGCTGTAAGCGAGCAGTACTTC. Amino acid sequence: CASSLGAVSEQYF.

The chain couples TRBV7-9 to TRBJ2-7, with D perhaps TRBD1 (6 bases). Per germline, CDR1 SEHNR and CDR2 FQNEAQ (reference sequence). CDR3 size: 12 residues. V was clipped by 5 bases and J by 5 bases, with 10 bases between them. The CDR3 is CASSQQGNEQYF. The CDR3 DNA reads TGTGCCAGCAGCCAACAGGGTAACGAGCAGTACTTC.